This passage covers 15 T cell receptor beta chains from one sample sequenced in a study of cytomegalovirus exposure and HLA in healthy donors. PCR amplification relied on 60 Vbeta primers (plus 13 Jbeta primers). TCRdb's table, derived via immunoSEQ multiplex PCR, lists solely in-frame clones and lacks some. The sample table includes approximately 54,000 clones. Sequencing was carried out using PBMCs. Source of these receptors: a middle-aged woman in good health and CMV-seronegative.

The CDR3 DNA is TGTGCCAGCAGCCTAGTCGGGGGTAACACTGAAGCTTTCTTT. It encodes CASSLVGGNTEAFF. The chain recombines TRBV7-2 with TRBJ1-1; possibly TRBD1 for D (5 bases). In germline, CDR1 is SGHTA, CDR2 FQGNSA. Trimming left V 5 bases short and J 2 bases short, with 12 bases between. The CDR3 spans 14 residues.

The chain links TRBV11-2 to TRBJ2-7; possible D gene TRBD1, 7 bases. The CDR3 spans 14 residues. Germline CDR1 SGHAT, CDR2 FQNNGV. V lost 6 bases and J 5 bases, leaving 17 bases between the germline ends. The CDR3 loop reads CASSPIGGGDEQYF. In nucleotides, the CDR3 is TGTGCCAGCAGTCCCATAGGGGGCGGGGACGAGCAGTACTTC.

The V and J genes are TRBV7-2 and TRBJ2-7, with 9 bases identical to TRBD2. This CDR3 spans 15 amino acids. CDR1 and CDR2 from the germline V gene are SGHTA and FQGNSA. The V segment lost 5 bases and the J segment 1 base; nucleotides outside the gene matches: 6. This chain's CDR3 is CASSLSGSRSYEQYF. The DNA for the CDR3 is TGTGCCAGCAGCCTTAGCGGGAGTAGGTCCTACGAGCAGTACTTC.

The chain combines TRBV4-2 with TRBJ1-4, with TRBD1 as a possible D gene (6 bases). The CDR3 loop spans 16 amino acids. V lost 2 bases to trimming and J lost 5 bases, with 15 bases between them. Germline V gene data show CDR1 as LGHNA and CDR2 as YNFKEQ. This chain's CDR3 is CASSQLQGQSNEKLFF. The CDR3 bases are TGTGCCAGCAGCCAATTACAGGGACAATCGAATGAAAAACTGTTTTTT.

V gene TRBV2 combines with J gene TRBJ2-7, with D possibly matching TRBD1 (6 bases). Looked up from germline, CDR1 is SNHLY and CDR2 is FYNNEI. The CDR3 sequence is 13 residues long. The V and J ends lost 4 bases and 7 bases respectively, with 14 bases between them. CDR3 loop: CASSGNGQLEQYF. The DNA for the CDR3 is TGTGCCAGCAGTGGAAACGGACAGTTGGAGCAGTACTTC.

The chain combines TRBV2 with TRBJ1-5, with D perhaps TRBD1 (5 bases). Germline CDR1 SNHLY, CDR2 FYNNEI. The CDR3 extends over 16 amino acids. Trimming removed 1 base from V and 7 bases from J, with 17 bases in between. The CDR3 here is CASSEEYGGVGQPQHF. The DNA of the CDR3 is TGTGCCAGCAGTGAAGAGTACGGAGGGGTGGGGCAGCCCCAGCATTTT.

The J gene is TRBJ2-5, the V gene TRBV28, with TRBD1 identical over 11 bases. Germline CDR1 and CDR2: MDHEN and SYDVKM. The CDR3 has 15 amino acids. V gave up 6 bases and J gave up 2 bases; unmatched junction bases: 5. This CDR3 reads CASSSGQGEQETQYF. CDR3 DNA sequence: TGTGCCAGCAGCTCGGGACAGGGGGAACAAGAGACCCAGTACTTC.

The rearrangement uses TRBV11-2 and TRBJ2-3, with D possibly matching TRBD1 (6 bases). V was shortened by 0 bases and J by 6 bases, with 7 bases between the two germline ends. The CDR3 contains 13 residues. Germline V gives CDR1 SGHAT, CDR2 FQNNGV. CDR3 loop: CASSLERGDTQYF. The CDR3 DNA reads TGTGCCAGCAGCTTAGAGAGGGGGGATACGCAGTATTTT.

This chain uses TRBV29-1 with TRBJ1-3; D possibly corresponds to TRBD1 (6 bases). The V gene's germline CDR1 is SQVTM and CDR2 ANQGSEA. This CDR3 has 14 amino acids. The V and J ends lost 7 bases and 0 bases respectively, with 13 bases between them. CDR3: CSGSSGDSGNTIYF. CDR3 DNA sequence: TGCAGCGGTAGTTCAGGGGACTCTGGAAACACCATATATTTT.

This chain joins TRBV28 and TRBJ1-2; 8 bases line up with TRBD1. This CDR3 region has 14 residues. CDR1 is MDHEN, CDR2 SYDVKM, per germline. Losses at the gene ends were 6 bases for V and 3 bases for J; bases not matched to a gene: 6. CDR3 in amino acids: CASRSQGADYGYTF. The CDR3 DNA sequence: TGTGCCAGCAGAAGTCAGGGGGCGGACTATGGCTACACCTTC.

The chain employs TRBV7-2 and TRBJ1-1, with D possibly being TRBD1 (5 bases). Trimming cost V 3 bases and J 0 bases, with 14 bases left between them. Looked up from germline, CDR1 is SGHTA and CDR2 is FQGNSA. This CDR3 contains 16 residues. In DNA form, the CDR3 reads TGTGCCAGCAGCTTTCACCAGGGTGGAATGAACACTGAAGCTTTCTTT. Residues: CASSFHQGGMNTEAFF.

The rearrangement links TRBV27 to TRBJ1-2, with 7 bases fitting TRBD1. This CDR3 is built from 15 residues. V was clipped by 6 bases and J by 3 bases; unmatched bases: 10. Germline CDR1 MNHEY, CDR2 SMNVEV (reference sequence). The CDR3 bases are TGTGCCAGCAGCACTATGGGGGACAGCCACTATGGCTACACCTTC. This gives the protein CASSTMGDSHYGYTF.

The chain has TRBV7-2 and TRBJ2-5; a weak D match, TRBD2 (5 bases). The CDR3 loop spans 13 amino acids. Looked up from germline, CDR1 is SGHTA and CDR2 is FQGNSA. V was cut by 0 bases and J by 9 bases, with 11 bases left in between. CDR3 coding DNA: TGTGCCAGCAGCTTAGCGGAGGAGTCTTCCCAGTACTTC. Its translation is CASSLAEESSQYF.

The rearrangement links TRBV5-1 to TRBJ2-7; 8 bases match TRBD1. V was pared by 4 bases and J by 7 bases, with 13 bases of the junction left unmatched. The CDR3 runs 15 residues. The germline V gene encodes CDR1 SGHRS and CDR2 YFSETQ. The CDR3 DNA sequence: TGCGCCAGCAGCGTAGACAGGGGCCCTACGGGGGAGCAGTACTTC. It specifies CASSVDRGPTGEQYF.

The CDR3 nucleotides are TGTGCCAGCAGCAACACTAACTATGGCTACACCTTC. Translated: CASSNTNYGYTF. The chain is built from TRBV7-2 and TRBJ1-2; D is undetermined. Trimming shortened V by 5 bases and J by 0 bases, and 4 bases separated the two germline ends. The CDR3 covers 12 residues. CDR1 is SGHTA and CDR2 is FQGNSA in the germline V gene.